This is a list of T cell receptor beta chains from one sample in a study of monozygotic twins with inflammatory bowel disease. From its re-call of the 5' RACE reads, TCRdb lists each CDR3 protein once, without DNA. The sample includes some 89,000 distinct CDR3 sequences. Sample: blood. Source of these receptors: a human donor with ulcerative colitis or Crohn's disease, or a healthy co-twin of an affected twin (not recorded which). CDR3s include the opening cysteine and the closing phenylalanine or tryptophan. Size is omitted from some rows. Given values are once, few, many or a class for expanded clones.

TRBJ1-2,.,TRBV12-3/TRBV12-4,13,CASSQEEEYGYTF
TRBJ1-5,medium-sized,TRBV7-6,15,CASSWSSGANQPQHF
TRBJ2-1,.,TRBV15,14,CATSRTDSYNEQFF
TRBJ2-7,.,TRBV5-1,15,CASSFLPGQAYEQYF
TRBJ2-7,.,TRBV20-1,13,CSARPVPTYEQYF
TRBJ1-4,.,TRBV2,15,CASRPGQGGYEKLFF
TRBJ1-1,.,TRBV12-5,13,CASGLETNTEAFF
TRBJ1-4,.,TRBV20-1,14,CSASRRGTNEKLFF
TRBJ1-5,.,TRBV27,17,CASRRLLSGGSNQPQHF
TRBJ2-7,.,TRBV4-1,14,CASSQVIQTYEQYF
TRBJ2-5,.,TRBV11-2,15,CASSFGLAGVETQYF
TRBJ2-5,.,TRBV9,13,CASSVAGGWTQYF
TRBJ2-3,.,TRBV11-2,17,CASSSRLEGRGTDTQYF
TRBJ2-3,.,TRBV7-6,16,CASSLGLAGPTDTQYF
TRBJ1-4,.,TRBV6-5,19,CASSYSYGQEAPTNEKLFF
TRBJ1-6,.,TRBV11-2,19,CASSRSRDRGLFVYSPLHF
TRBJ2-3,.,TRBV20-1,14,CSAGGGGGTDTQYF
TRBJ2-3,.,TRBV4-1,18,CASSQGSSGGPRTDTQYF
TRBJ1-2,.,TRBV20-1,12,CSPPGRPYGYTF
TRBJ1-5,.,TRBV7-3,16,CASSRPRGLGNQPQHF
TRBJ2-5,.,TRBV5-1,13,CASSLDRAETQYF
TRBJ2-7,.,TRBV5-1,14,CASSLGQVSYEQYF
TRBJ1-4,.,TRBV6-5,16,CASSSVQGGGDEKLFF
TRBJ1-1,.,TRBV29-1,13,CSAPRPGGTEAFF
TRBJ1-1,.,TRBV7-6,14,CASSLEGTGAEAFF
TRBJ2-7,.,TRBV7-3,15,CASSKTAGGSYEQYF
TRBJ2-5,.,TRBV7-2,14,CASCPRAGQETQYF
TRBJ2-7,.,TRBV18,12,CASSQRAYEQYF
TRBJ2-1,.,TRBV3-1,15,CASSQELAGYNEQFF
TRBJ2-7,.,TRBV12-2,13,CASRLDGDYEQYF
TRBJ2-1,.,TRBV3-1,15,CASSLRRGGVDEQFF
TRBJ2-1,.,TRBV3-1,14,CASSQGTRNNEQFF
TRBJ2-3,.,TRBV7-2,15,CASSLVRGSTDTQYF
TRBJ2-3,.,TRBV3-1,15,CASSQVRRRTDTQYF
TRBJ2-7,.,TRBV5-5,18,CASSLSGNRDSRSYEQYF